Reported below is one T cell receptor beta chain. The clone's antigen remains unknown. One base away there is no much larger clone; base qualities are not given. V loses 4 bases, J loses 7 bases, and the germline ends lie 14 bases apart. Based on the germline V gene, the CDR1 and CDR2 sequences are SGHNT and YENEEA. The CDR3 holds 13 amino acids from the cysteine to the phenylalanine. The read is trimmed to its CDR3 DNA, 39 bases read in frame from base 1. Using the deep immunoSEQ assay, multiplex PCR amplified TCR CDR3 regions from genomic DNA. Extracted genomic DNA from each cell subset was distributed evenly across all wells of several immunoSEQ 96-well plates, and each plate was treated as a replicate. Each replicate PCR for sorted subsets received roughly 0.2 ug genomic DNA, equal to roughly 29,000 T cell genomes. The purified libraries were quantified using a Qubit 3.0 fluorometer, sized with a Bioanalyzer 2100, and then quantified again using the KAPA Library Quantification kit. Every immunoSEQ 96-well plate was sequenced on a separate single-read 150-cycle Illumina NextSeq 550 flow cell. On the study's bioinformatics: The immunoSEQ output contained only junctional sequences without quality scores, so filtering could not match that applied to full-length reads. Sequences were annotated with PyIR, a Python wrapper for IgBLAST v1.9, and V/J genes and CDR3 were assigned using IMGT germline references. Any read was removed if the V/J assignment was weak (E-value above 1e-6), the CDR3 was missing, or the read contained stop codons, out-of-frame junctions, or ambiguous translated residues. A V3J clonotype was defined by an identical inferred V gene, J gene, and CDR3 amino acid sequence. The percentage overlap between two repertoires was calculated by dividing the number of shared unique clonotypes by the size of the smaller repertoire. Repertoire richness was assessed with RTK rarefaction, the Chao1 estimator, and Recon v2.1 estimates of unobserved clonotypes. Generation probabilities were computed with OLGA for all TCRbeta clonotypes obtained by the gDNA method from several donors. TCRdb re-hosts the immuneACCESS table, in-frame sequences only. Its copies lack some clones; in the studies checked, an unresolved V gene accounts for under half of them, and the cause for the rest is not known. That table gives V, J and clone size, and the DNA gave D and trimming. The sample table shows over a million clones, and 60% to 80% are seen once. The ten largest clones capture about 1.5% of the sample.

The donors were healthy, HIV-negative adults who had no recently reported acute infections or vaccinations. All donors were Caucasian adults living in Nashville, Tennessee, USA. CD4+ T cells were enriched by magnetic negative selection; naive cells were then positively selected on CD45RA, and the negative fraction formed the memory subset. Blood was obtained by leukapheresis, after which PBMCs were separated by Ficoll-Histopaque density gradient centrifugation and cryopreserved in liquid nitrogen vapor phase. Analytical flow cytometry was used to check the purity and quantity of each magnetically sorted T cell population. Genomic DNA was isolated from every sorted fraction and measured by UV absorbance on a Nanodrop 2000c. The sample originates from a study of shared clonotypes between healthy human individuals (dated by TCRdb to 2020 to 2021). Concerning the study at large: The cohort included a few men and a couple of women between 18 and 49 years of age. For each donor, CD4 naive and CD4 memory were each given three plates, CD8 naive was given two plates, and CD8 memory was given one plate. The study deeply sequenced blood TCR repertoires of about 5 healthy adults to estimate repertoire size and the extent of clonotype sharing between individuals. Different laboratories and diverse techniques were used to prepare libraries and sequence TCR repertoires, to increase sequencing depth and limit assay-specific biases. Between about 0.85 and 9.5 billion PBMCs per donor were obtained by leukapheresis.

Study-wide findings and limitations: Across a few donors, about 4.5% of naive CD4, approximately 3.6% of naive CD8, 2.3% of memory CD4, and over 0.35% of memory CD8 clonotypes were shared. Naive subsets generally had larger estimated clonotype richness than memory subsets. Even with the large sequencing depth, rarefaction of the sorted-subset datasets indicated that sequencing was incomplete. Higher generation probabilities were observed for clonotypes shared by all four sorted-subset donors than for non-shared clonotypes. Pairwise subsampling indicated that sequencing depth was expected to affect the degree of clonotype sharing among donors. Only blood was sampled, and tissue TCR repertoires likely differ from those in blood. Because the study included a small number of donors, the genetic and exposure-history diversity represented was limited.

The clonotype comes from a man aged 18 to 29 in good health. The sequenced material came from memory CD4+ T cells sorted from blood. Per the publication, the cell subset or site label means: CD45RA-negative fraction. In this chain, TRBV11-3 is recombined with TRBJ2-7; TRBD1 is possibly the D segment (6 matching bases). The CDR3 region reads CASSWGPQGEQYF. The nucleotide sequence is TGTGCCAGCAGCTGGGGGCCTCAGGGGGAGCAGTACTTC.